The entry below describes one T cell receptor beta chain. Its antigen is unknown. No per-base quality is available; no much larger clone lies one base away. The sample originates from a study of blood T cell repertoires in COVID-19 (dated by TCRdb to 2020 to 2021). Context from the whole study: The collaborator samples originated in the United States, Italy and Spain and spanned the acute and convalescent phases of COVID-19. A de-identified subject ID, COVID-19 status, age in years and sex were almost always included in the sample metadata. The prospective study material was composed of cDNA or gDNA derived from T cells, B-cell-depleted T cells, or PBMCs. The samples were drawn from the first 160 participants of the ongoing ImmuneRACE study and from 950 to 1,500 subjects provided by 6 global collaborators. The repertoires were released in a freely available public database intended as a resource for research on the immune response to SARS-CoV-2. Deeply sampled blood TCRbeta repertoires from subjects exposed to, actively infected with, or recovered from COVID-19 were included in the dataset. Where available, HLA class I and class II types were obtained from metadata supplied by the sample provider rather than from assay-based typing. On the study overall, not on this receptor specifically: How much clinical and demographic metadata was included differed by source and by participant, and the metadata was provided uncurated.

At one collaborating source in Seattle, patients were enrolled during active infection and were followed longitudinally through the course of disease. Collaborating institutions collected whole blood in K2EDTA tubes following their own protocols. For TCRbeta analysis, collaborators shipped samples as frozen whole blood, isolated PBMCs, or DNA extracted from either of those sample types. Trimming leaves V shorter by 2 bases and J shorter by 5 bases, with the junction holding 3 bases beyond the gene matches. The germline V gene sets CDR1 to SGHRS and CDR2 to YFSETQ. Spanning cysteine to phenylalanine, the CDR3 consists of 15 amino acids. The only DNA kept is the CDR3, 45 bases in frame from the first base. TCRbeta CDR3 regions were amplified from genomic DNA by means of the immunoSEQ Assay, a bias-controlled multiplex PCR. The authors' analysis ran thus. Within the assay, amplification of reference gene primers was used to estimate how many nucleated cells each sample contained. To quantify the absolute abundance of each unique TCRbeta CDR3 rearrangement, sequence reads were collapsed and filtered. For each sample, productive Simpson clonality was calculated as the square root of Simpson's diversity index across productive rearrangements. Held by TCRdb, this immuneACCESS table contains in-frame sequences only and omits some clones. Under half of the omission traces to an unresolved V gene where checked; the cause of the rest is unknown. V, J and clone size were drawn from that table, and D and trimming were deduced from the DNA. Across this sample there are roughly 100,000 clones, with roughly nine tenths seen only once. The ten most abundant clones make up roughly 5.6% of the sample.

This receptor chain uses TRBV5-1 and TRBJ1-6, with 8 central nucleotides matching TRBD1. The clonotype comes from a woman aged 50 to 65 with COVID-19, enrolled during active disease. Sequencing used peripheral blood. The DNA sequence follows: TGCGCCAGCAGCTTACGGACAGGGAATAATTCACCCCTCCACTTT. Translated, this is CASSLRTGNNSPLHF.